This is a list of T cell receptor beta chains from one sample in a study of breast tumors, draining lymph nodes, adjacent tissues. TCRdb independently ran MiXCR on the multiplex PCR reads; one entry per CDR3 protein. The data contain some 100,000 distinct CDR3 sequences, around 21% of them singletons. Sequencing used axillary lymph node tissue. The receptors stem from a female donor with breast cancer. Some clones in this sample may be carry-over from other donors' samples. The CDR3 runs from the conserved cysteine through the conserved F or W. A D gene is named only where the DNA matches it firmly. The size entry is marked missing in some rows and otherwise reads once, few, many or a size class.

clone_size d_call j_call v_call cdr3_aa cdr3_nt
many NA TRBJ1-5 TRBV12-3/TRBV12-4 CASSPGLGGNQPQHF TGTGCCAGCAGTCCGGGACTTGGGGGGAATCAGCCCCAGCATTTT
many TRBD1 TRBJ2-7 TRBV2 CASSEQGRVAYEQYF TGTGCCAGCAGCGAACAGGGGAGAGTCGCCTACGAGCAGTACTTC
few NA TRBJ2-4 TRBV12-3/TRBV12-4 CASSLWGSGIAKNIQYF TGTGCCAGCAGCTTATGGGGCTCGGGGATAGCCAAAAACATTCAGTACTTC
many NA TRBJ1-2 TRBV20-1 CSAALRGGKGYTF TGCAGTGCTGCCCTGAGGGGGGGAAAGGGCTACACCTTC
medium-sized NA TRBJ2-1 TRBV3-1 CASSQEILNEQFF TGTGCCAGCAGCCAAGAGATTCTCAATGAGCAGTTCTTC
NA NA TRBJ1-1 TRBV29-1 CSVQVGGPHEAFF TGCAGCGTCCAAGTGGGGGGTCCCCATGAAGCTTTCTTT
many TRBD1 TRBJ1-2 TRBV6-5 CASSYFTRQGYTDLYGYTF TGTGCCAGCAGTTACTTTACCCGACAGGGGTACACTGATCTATATGGCTACACCTTC
many TRBD2 TRBJ2-1 TRBV7-7 CASSSTSGGAPYNEQFF TGTGCCAGCAGCTCCACTAGCGGGGGGGCACCCTACAATGAGCAGTTCTTC
many NA TRBJ2-7 TRBV20-1 CSARETVSYEQYF TGCAGTGCTAGAGAGACAGTCTCCTACGAGCAGTACTTC
NA NA TRBJ2-3 TRBV28 CASSSGPSTDTQYF TGTGCCAGCAGTTCGGGGCCAAGCACAGATACGCAGTATTTT
many NA TRBJ2-2 TRBV10-3 CAISYGRDTGELFF TGTGCCATCAGTTATGGAAGGGACACCGGGGAGCTGTTTTTT
many TRBD2 TRBJ2-1 TRBV24-1 CATGGDLSNEQFF TGTGCCACCGGGGGGGACCTCAGCAATGAGCAGTTCTTC
many NA TRBJ1-3 TRBV5-1 CASSLGVSGNTIYF TGCGCCAGCAGCTTGGGGGTATCTGGAAACACCATATATTTT
many NA TRBJ2-3 TRBV7-6 CASSHRLYTDTQYF TGTGCCAGCAGCCATAGGCTATACACAGATACGCAGTATTTT
many NA TRBJ2-2 TRBV6-5 CASSYSWSTGELFF TGTGCCAGCAGTTACTCGTGGAGCACCGGGGAGCTGTTTTTT
NA NA TRBJ1-1 TRBV7-8 CASARGTLEAFF TGTGCCAGCGCTCGGGGGACACTTGAAGCTTTCTTT
many NA TRBJ1-4 TRBV4-1 CASSQDRYATNEKLFF TGCGCCAGCAGCCAAGACAGATATGCAACTAATGAAAAACTGTTTTTT
many NA TRBJ2-3 TRBV6-6 CASSYQELAADTQYF TGTGCCAGCAGTTACCAGGAACTTGCTGCAGATACGCAGTATTTT
NA NA TRBJ2-1 TRBV5-6 CASSPPYTDSSYNEQFF TGTGCCAGCAGCCCGCCCTACACAGACAGCTCCTACAATGAGCAGTTCTTC
many NA TRBJ1-6 TRBV9 CASSVDGTAASPLHF TGTGCCAGCAGCGTAGACGGGACGGCCGCTTCACCCCTCCACTTT
many NA TRBJ1-2 TRBV6-7 CASSHQSRVTNYGYTF TGTGCCAGCAGTCATCAAAGCCGGGTGACTAACTATGGCTACACCTTC
few TRBD2 TRBJ2-3 TRBV4-1 CASSQSGGTDTQYF TGCGCCAGCAGCCAATCGGGGGGGACAGATACGCAGTATTTT
NA TRBD1 TRBJ1-4 TRBV28 CASSPHGADRNETLFF TGTGCCAGCAGTCCCCATGGTGCGGACAGGAATGAAACACTGTTTTTT